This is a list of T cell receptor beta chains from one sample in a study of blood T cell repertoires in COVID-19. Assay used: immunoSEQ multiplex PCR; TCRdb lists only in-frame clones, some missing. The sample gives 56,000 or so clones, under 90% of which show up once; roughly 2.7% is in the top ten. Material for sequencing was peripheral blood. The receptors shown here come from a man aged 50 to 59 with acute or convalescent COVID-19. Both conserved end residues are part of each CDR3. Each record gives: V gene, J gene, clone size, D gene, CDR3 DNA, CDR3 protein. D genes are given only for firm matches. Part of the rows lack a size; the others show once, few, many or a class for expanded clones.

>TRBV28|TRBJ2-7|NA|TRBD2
TGTGCCAGCAGTCTCAATCTAGCGGACTTAACCTACGAGCAGTACTTC
CASSLNLADLTYEQYF
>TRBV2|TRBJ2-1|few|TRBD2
TGTGCCAGCAGCATAGCGGGGGATGAGCAGTTCTTC
CASSIAGDEQFF
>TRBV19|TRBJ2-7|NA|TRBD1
TGTGCCAGTAGTGTGACAGGGCACGAGCAGTACTTC
CASSVTGHEQYF
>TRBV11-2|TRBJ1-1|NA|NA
TGTGCCAGCAGCTTAGATCCTGGGGGGGCTTTTGATGAAGCTTTCTTT
CASSLDPGGAFDEAFF
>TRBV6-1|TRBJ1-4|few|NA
TGTGCCAGCAGTGAAGCGAAGGGTCGGGGATCCTCCATTAAGGATGAAAAACTGTTTTTT
CASSEAKGRGSSIKDEKLFF
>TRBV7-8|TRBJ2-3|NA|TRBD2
TGTGCCAGCAGCTGGGCGGGACTAGGTGAAGAAGATACGCAGTATTTT
CASSWAGLGEEDTQYF
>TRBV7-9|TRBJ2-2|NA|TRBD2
TGTGCCAGCAGCTCACAGCGGGGGGGTATCGCTAACACCGGGGAGCTGTTTTTT
CASSSQRGGIANTGELFF
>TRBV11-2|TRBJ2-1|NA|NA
TGTGCCAGCAGCTTAGGTACCAAGCAGCAGTTCTTC
CASSLGTKQQFF
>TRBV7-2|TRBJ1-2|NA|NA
TGTGCCAGCTGGGGGGGGATAACTAACTATGGCTACACCTTC
CASWGGITNYGYTF
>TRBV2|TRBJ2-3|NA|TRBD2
TGTGCCAGTCTTGGGACTAGCGGCTCAGATACGCAGTATTTT
CASLGTSGSDTQYF
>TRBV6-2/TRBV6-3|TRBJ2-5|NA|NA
TGTGCCAGCAGTTACGAGAACCGGGAGACCCAGTACTTC
CASSYENRETQYF
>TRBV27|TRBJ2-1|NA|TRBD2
TGTGCCAGCACTACAAACGCCGGGACTAACTACAATGAGCAGTTCTTC
CASTTNAGTNYNEQFF
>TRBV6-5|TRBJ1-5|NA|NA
TGTGCCAGCAGTTACTCTTGGGAGGTCATCCAGCCCCAGCATTTT
CASSYSWEVIQPQHF
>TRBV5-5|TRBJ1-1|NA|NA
TGTGCCAGCAGCTCGAACAGGAGCCTGAACACTGAAGCTTTCTTT
CASSSNRSLNTEAFF
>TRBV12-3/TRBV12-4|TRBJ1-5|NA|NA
TGTGCCAGCAGTTTGAACGGGAATCAGCCCCAGCATTTT
CASSLNGNQPQHF
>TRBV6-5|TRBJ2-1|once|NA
TGTGCCAGCAGTTACTCTTTGGGGGACAATGGGCAGTTCTTC
CASSYSLGDNGQFF
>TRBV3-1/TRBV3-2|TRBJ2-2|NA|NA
TGTGCCAGCAGTCTGCGGGACAGCCACACCGGGGAGCTGTTTTTT
CASSLRDSHTGELFF
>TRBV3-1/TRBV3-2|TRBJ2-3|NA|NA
TGTGCCAGCAGCCAAGACACGGGAGATACGCAGTATTTT
CASSQDTGDTQYF
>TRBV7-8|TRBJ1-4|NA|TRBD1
TGTGCCAGCAGACAGGGGGGTTCGGGGTTTGAAAAACTGTTTTTT
CASRQGGSGFEKLFF
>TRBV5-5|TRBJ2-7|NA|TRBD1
TGTGCCAGCAGCCCTTGGACAGGGACGGTCTACGAGCAGTACTTC
CASSPWTGTVYEQYF
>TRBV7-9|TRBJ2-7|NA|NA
TGTGCCAGCAGCCATGACACCCCCTACGAGCAGTACTTC
CASSHDTPYEQYF
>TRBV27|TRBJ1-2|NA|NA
TGTGCCAGCAGCCCCTCCCAGCAGGGGTTTAACTATGGCTACACCTTC
CASSPSQQGFNYGYTF
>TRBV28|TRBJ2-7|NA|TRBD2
TGTGCCAGCAGCCCCGCCGCCAGCGGGACCTCCTACGAGCAGTACTTC
CASSPAASGTSYEQYF
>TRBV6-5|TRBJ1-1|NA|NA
TGTGCCAGCATCAGGACACTTGGGAACACTGAAGCTTTCTTT
CASIRTLGNTEAFF
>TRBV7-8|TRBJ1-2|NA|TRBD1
TGTGCCAGCAGCCATAAACGTACAGGGGGTAGCGGCTACACCTTC
CASSHKRTGGSGYTF
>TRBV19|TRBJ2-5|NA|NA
TGTGCCAGTAGAGCGGTGGGGGGAAAAGAGACCCAGTACTTC
CASRAVGGKETQYF
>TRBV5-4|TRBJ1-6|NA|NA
TGTGCCAGCAGCTTGTTTGGCGGCCTGGAATCACCCCTCCACTTT
CASSLFGGLESPLHF
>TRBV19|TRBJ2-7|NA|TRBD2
TGTGCCAGTAGTTCGGCGGGAGGGGGCTACGAGCAGTACTTC
CASSSAGGGYEQYF
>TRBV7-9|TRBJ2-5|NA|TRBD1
TGTGCCAGCAGCTCCCGGACAGGGTTGGAAGAGACCCAGTACTTC
CASSSRTGLEETQYF
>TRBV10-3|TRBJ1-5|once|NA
TGTGCCATCAGTGAGTCCAGAGGAGGCAATCAGCCCCAGCATTTT
CAISESRGGNQPQHF
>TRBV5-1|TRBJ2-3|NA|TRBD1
TGCGCCAGCAGCTGCGGACAGGGGGGGTTCACAGATACGCAGTATTTT
CASSCGQGGFTDTQYF
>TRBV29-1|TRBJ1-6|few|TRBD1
TGCAGCGTTGGTAAGGGGGCAGATTCACCCCTCCACTTT
CSVGKGADSPLHF
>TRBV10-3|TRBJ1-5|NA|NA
TGTGCCATCAGTGTGACAGCAAATCAGCCCCAGCATTTT
CAISVTANQPQHF
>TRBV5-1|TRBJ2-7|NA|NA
TGCGCCAGCAGCTTGCGGGAAGGTGCTGGTGGGGAGCAGTACTTC
CASSLREGAGGEQYF
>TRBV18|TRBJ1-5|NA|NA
TGTGCCAGCTCTTCGGTCTCTGGGGGCGATCAGCCCCAGCATTTT
CASSSVSGGDQPQHF
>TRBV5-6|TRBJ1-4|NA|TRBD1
TGTGCCAGCAGCTCCCCCCGACAGGGGGCTAATGAAAAACTGTTTTTT
CASSSPRQGANEKLFF
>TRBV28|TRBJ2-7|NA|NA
TGTGCCAGCAGTAGTAGCGGTACAGCCTCCTACGAGCAGTACTTC
CASSSSGTASYEQYF
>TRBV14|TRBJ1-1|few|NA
TGTGCCAGCAGCCCGTTGCTAGTTATGAACACTGAAGCTTTCTTT
CASSPLLVMNTEAFF
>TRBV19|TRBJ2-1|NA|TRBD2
TGTGCCAGTACCCCAAGGGCTAGCGGATCTTACAATGAGCAGTTCTTC
CASTPRASGSYNEQFF
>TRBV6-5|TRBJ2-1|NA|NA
TGTGCCAGCAGTTACGCGAAACGTAGCGAGCAGTTCTTC
CASSYAKRSEQFF
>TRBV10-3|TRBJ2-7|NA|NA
TGTGCCATCAATCGGGCCGGGGTCGGCGAGCAGTACTTC
CAINRAGVGEQYF
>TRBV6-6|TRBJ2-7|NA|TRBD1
TGTGCCAGCAGTTACATAGAGGCAGGACAGGGGGAGCAGTACTTC
CASSYIEAGQGEQYF
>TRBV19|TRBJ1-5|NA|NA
TGTGCCAGTAGTATGGACGACTATAGCAATCAGCCCCAGCATTTT
CASSMDDYSNQPQHF
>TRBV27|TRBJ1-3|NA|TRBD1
TGTGCCAGCGGAGATTTACAGGGGGCTGGAAACACCATATATTTT
CASGDLQGAGNTIYF
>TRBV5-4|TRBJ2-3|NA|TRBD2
TGTGCCAGCAGCACATTAGCGGGGACTAGCACAGATACGCAGTATTTT
CASSTLAGTSTDTQYF
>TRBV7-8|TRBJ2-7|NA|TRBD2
TGTGCCAGCAGCCATGGGACTAGCGGGGGCCTTACCTACGAGCAGTACTTC
CASSHGTSGGLTYEQYF
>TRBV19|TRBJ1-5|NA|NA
TGTGCCAGTAGTATAGGAGTTACAGGAGCCCAGCATTTT
CASSIGVTGAQHF
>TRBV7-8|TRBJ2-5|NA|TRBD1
TGTGCCAGCAGCTTTGGGACAGACCAAGAGACCCAGTACTTC
CASSFGTDQETQYF
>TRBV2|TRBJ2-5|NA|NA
TGTGCCAACCCCCCTTCACGGCGGCAAGAGACCCAGTACTTC
CANPPSRRQETQYF
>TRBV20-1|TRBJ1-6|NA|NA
TGCAGTGCTAGGATAGATTCACCCCTCCACTTT
CSARIDSPLHF
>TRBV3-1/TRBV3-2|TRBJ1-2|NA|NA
TGTGCCAGCAGCCAAGATGGGCAAGGGGATGGCTACACCTTC
CASSQDGQGDGYTF
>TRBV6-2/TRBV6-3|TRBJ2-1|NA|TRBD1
TGTGCCAGCAGTTACGGACGGACAGGTCCCTACAATGAGCAGTTCTTC
CASSYGRTGPYNEQFF